These 7 T cell receptor beta chains were all obtained from the same sample, sequenced in a study of blood T cell repertoires in COVID-19. TCRdb's copy holds only in-frame clones and misses some; the assay was immunoSEQ multiplex PCR. The table lists under 500,000 clones, around 89% of them singletons. The sample taken for sequencing was peripheral blood. The receptors stem from a woman between 25 and 40 years old with acute or convalescent COVID-19.

The chain uses TRBV11-2 and TRBJ1-5; D ambiguous. CDR3 length: 12 amino acids. In germline, CDR1 is SGHAT, CDR2 FQNNGV. The V gene lost 8 bases and the J gene lost 8 bases, with 13 bases spanning the gap. The CDR3 DNA reads as TGTGCCAGCGAGGCCCTTCGGGAGCCCCAGCATTTT. This codes for CASEALREPQHF.

This chain connects TRBV2 to TRBJ2-2; 8 bases fit TRBD2. CDR3 length: 16 amino acids. Losses at the gene ends were 7 bases for V and 0 bases for J; bases not matched to a gene: 7. Germline loops: CDR1 SNHLY, CDR2 FYNNEI. This CDR3 reads CASTLRGGANTGELFF. The CDR3 nucleotides read TGTGCCAGCACCCTCCGGGGGGGTGCGAACACCGGGGAGCTGTTTTTT.

This chain uses TRBV5-1 with TRBJ2-1, with D perhaps TRBD2 (6 bases). The CDR3 has 15 amino acids. CDR1 SGHRS and CDR2 YFSETQ come from the germline V gene. Trimming stripped 0 bases from V and 0 bases from J, with 7 bases between. The DNA for the CDR3 is TGCGCCAGCAGCTTGGGCGGGGTCTCCTACAATGAGCAGTTCTTC. It yields the protein CASSLGGVSYNEQFF.

The V call is TRBV19, the J call TRBJ1-2; 8 nucleotides align to TRBD1. CDR1 is LNHDA and CDR2 is SQIVND in the germline V gene (reference sequence). V shed 5 bases and J 4 bases; nucleotides not matched to a gene: 6. This CDR3 spans 14 amino acids. This CDR3 reads CASSLGQDLYGYTF. CDR3 sequence (DNA): TGTGCCAGTAGTTTGGGACAGGACCTCTATGGCTACACCTTC.

The table lists this clone with a count of one. V and J are TRBV28 and TRBJ2-7; maybe TRBD1 (5 bases). Germline V lookup: CDR1 MDHEN, CDR2 SYDVKM. This CDR3 contains 14 residues. V lost 7 bases and J 5 bases, leaving 18 bases between the germline ends. DNA for the CDR3: TGTGCCAGCAACATCCATCAGGGTTCCGACGAGCAGTACTTC. Protein sequence: CASNIHQGSDEQYF.

V and J are TRBV4-1 and TRBJ2-1; 8 bases map to TRBD2. V trimming: 1 base; J trimming: 2 bases; junction bases outside the gene matches: 4. The CDR3 contains 16 residues. Germline loops: CDR1 MGHRA, CDR2 YSYEKL. The CDR3 region is CASSQVGRGAYNEQFF. The CDR3 DNA reads as TGCGCCAGCAGCCAAGTCGGGCGGGGGGCCTACAATGAGCAGTTCTTC.

This chain connects TRBV9 to TRBJ2-1, with 8 nucleotides matching TRBD2. Germline CDR1 SGDLS, CDR2 YYNGEE. Trimming at V came to 0 bases and at J to 6 bases, leaving 8 bases not matched to a gene. The CDR3 runs 16 residues. CDR3 in amino acids: CASSVGGGTRSNEQFF. The CDR3 DNA follows: TGTGCCAGCAGCGTAGGTGGTGGGACTAGATCCAATGAGCAGTTCTTC.